This TCR beta chain was documented in a study of blood T cell repertoires in COVID-19. During active infection, Seattle patients enrolled and were then monitored through disease. This table comes from immunoSEQ multiplex PCR, and its TCRdb copy is limited to in-frame clones, with some not included. The sample holds about 160,000 clones; approximately 86% are singletons and the top ten take around 7%. The germline CDR1 and CDR2 sequences are MDHEN and SYDVKM. V dropped 3 bases and J dropped 2 bases, with 11 bases sitting between them. CDR3 length: 15 residues. The sequencing sample was made of peripheral blood. The sequence derives from a woman between 40 and 50 years old with COVID-19, enrolled during active disease. This chain uses TRBV28 with TRBJ1-5; TRBD1 is a possible D gene (6 bases). This chain's CDR3 is CASSFAGARNQPQHF. In nucleotides, the CDR3 is TGTGCCAGCAGTTTCGCGGGGGCACGCAATCAGCCCCAGCATTTT.